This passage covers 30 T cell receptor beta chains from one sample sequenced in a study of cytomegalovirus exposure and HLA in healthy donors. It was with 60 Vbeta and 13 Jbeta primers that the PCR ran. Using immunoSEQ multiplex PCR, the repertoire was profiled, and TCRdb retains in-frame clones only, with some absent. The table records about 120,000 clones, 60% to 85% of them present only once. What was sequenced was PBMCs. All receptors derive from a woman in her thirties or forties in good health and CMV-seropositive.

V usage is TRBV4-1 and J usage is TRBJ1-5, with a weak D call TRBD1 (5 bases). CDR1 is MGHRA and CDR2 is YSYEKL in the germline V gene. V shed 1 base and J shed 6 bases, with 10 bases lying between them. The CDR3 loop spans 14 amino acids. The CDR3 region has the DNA TGCGCCAGCAGCCAAGGGGGGGGGAGTCAGCCCCAGCATTTT. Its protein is CASSQGGGSQPQHF.

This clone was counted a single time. CDR3 in DNA: TGTGCCAGCAGTGTAGGCGGAGGCCGGAGAGAGCAGTACTTC. Its protein is CASSVGGGRREQYF. The chain links TRBV5-4 to TRBJ2-7; possible D gene TRBD2, 5 bases. Germline V gene sequence: CDR1 SGHNT, CDR2 YYREEE (reference sequence). This CDR3 spans 14 amino acids. Deletions cut 5 bases from V and 7 bases from J, with 19 bases between.

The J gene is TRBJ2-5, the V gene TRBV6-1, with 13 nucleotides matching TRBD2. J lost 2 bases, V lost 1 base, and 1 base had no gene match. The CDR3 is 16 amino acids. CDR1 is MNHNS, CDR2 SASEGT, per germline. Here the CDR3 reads CASSEGTSGGQETQYF. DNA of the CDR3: TGTGCCAGCAGTGAAGGGACTAGCGGGGGTCAAGAGACCCAGTACTTC.

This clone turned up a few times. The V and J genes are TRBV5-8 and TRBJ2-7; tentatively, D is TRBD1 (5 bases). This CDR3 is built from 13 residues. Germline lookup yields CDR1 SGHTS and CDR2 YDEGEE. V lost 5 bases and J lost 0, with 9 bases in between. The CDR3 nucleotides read TGTGCCAGCAGTTGGGGCAACTCCTACGAGCAGTACTTC. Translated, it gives CASSWGNSYEQYF. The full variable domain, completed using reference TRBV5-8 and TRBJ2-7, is EAGVTQSPTHLIKTRGQQATLRCSPISGHTSVYWYQQALGLGLQFLLWYDEGEERNRGNFPPRFSGRQFPNYSSELNVNALELEDSALYLCASSWGNSYEQYFGPGTRLTVT.

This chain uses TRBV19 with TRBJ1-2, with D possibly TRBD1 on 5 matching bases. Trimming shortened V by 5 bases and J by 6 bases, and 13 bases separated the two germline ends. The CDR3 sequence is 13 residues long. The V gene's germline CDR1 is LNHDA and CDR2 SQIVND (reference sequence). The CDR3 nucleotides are TGTGCCAGTAGTGGGCGACAGTTCCATGGCTACACCTTC. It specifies CASSGRQFHGYTF.

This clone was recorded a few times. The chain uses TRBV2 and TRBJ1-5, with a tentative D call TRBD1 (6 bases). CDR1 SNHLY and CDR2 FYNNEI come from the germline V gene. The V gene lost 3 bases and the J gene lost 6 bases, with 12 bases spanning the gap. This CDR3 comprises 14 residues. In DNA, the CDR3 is TGTGCCAGCAGTGATTCTGGGGGCGGTCAGCCCCAGCATTTT. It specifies CASSDSGGGQPQHF.

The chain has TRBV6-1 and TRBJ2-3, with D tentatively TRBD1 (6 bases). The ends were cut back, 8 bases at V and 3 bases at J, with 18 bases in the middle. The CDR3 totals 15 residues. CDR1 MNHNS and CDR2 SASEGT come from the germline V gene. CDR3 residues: CASEKETGMTDTQYF. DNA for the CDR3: TGTGCCAGCGAGAAGGAAACAGGGATGACAGATACGCAGTATTTT.

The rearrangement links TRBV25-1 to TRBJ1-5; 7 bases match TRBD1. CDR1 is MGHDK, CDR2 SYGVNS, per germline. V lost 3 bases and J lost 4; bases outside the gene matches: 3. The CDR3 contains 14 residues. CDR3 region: CASSETGLNQPQHF. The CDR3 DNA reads TGTGCCAGCAGTGAGACAGGGCTTAATCAGCCCCAGCATTTT.

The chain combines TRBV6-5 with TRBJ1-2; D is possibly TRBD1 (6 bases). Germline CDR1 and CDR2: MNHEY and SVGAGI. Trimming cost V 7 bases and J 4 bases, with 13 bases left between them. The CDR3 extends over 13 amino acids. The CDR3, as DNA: TGTGCCAGCATCAAGTTCAGGGGCTATGGCTACACCTTC. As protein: CASIKFRGYGYTF.

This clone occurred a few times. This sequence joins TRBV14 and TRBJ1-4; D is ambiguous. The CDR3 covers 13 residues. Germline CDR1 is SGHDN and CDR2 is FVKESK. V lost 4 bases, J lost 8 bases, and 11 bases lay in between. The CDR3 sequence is CASSRATGEKLFF. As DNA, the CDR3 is TGTGCCAGCAGCCGGGCGACGGGGGAAAAACTGTTTTTT. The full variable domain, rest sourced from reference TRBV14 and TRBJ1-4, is EAGVTQFPSHSVIEKGQTVTLRCDPISGHDNLYWYRRVMGKEIKFLLHFVKESKQDESGMPNNRFLAERTGGTYSTLKVQPAELEDSGVYFCASSRATGEKLFFGSGTQLSVL.

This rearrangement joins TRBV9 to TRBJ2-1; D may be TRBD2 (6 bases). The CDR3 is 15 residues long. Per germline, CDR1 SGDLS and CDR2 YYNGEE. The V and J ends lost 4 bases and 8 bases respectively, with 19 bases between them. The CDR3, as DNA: TGTGCCAGCAGCCCCGCCCCTCTAGCGCATGATGAGCAGTTCTTC. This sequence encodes CASSPAPLAHDEQFF.

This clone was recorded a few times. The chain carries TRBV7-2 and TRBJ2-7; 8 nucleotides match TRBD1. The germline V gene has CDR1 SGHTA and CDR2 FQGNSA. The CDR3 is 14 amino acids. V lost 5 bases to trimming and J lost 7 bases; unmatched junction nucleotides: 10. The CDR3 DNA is TGTGCCAGCAGCCTTCGACAGGGGAGGTTGGAGCAGTACTTC. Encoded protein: CASSLRQGRLEQYF.

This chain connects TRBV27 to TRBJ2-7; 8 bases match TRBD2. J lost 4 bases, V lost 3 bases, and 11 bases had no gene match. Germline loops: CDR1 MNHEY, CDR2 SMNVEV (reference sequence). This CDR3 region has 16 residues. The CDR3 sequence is CASSLIGGAEGYEQYF. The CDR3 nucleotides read TGTGCCAGCAGTTTGATCGGGGGGGCAGAGGGTTACGAGCAGTACTTC.

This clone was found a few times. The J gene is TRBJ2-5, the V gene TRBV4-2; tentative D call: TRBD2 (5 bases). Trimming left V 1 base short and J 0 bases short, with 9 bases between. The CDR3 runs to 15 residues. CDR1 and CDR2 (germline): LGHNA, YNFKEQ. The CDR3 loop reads CASSQGAGDQETQYF. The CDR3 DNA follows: TGTGCCAGCAGCCAAGGAGCCGGGGACCAAGAGACCCAGTACTTC.

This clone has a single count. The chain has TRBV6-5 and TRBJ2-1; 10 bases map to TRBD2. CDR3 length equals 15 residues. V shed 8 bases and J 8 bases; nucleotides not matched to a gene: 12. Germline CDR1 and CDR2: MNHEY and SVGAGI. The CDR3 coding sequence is TGTGCCAGCCGAAAACTAGCGGGGACCCCCCATGAGCAGTTCTTC. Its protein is CASRKLAGTPHEQFF.

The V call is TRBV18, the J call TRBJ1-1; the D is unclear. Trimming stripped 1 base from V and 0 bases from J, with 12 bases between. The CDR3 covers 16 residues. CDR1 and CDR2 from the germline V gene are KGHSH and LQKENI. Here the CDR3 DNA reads TGTGCCAGCTCACCACTAACAGTCTCACTGAACACTGAAGCTTTCTTT. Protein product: CASSPLTVSLNTEAFF.

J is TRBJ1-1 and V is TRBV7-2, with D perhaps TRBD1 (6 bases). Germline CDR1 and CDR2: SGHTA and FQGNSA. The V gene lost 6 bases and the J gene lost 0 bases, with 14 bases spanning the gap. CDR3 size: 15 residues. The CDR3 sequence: CASRGATGMNTEAFF. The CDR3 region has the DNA TGTGCCAGCAGGGGAGCGACAGGCATGAACACTGAAGCTTTCTTT.

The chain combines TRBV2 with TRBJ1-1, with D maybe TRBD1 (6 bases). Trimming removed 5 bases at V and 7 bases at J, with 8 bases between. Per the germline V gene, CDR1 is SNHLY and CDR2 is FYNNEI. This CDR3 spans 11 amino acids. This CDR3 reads CASSQGSEAFF. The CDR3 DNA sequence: TGTGCCAGCAGTCAGGGGAGTGAAGCTTTCTTT.

The CDR3 DNA reads TGTGCCAGCATTCGTGGTGGAGGGAACACCATATATTTT. Its protein product is CASIRGGGNTIYF. This rearrangement joins TRBV6-5 to TRBJ1-3; D gene uncertain. Germline lookup yields CDR1 MNHEY and CDR2 SVGAGI. V was clipped by 7 bases and J by 7 bases, with 14 bases between them. The CDR3 has 13 residues.

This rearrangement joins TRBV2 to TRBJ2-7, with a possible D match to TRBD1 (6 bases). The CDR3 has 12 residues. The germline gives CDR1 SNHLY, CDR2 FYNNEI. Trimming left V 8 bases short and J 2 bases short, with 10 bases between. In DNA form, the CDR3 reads TGTGCCAGCGGACAGTTACCCTACGAGCAGTACTTC. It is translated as CASGQLPYEQYF.

CDR3 DNA: TGTGCCTGGAGTGTAGGGAGGCCGGGGGAATGGCCCCAGCATTTT. Translation gives CAWSVGRPGEWPQHF. The chain uses TRBV30 and TRBJ1-5; D possibly corresponds to TRBD1 (5 bases). Germline V gene lookup returns CDR1 GTSNPN and CDR2 SVGIG (reference sequence). V lost 0 bases, J lost 9 bases, and 18 bases lay in between. CDR3 length: 15 amino acids.

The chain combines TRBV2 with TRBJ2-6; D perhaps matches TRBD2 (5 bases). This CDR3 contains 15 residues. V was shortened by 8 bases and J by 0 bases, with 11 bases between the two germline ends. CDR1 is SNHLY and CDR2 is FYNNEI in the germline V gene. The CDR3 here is CASSEGISGANVLTF. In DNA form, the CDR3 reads TGTGCCAGCTCTGAGGGCATCTCTGGGGCCAACGTCCTGACTTTC.

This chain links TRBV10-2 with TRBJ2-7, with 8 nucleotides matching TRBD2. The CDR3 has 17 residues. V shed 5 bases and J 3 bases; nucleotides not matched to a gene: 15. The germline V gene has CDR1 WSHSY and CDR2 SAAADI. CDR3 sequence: CASSPGGRGEINYEQYF. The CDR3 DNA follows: TGCGCCAGCAGTCCCGGCGGGCGGGGGGAAATCAACTACGAGCAGTACTTC.

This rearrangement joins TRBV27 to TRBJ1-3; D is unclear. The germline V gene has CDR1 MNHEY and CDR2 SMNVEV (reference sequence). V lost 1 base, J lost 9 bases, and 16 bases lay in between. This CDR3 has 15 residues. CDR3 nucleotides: TGTGCCAGCAGTTTATTCCCCGACGGGCGGGGCACCATATATTTT. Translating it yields CASSLFPDGRGTIYF.

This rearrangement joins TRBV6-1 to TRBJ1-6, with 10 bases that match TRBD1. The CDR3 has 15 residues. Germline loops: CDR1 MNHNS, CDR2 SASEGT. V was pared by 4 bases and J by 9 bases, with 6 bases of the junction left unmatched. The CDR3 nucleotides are TGTGCCAGCAGTGCAAACCGGGACAGGGGTTCACCCCTCCACTTT. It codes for CASSANRDRGSPLHF.

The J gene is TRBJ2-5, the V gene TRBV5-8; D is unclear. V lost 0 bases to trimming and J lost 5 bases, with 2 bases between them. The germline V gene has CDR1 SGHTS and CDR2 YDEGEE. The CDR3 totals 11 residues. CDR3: CASSLAETQYF. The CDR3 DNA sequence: TGTGCCAGCAGCTTGGCGGAGACCCAGTACTTC.

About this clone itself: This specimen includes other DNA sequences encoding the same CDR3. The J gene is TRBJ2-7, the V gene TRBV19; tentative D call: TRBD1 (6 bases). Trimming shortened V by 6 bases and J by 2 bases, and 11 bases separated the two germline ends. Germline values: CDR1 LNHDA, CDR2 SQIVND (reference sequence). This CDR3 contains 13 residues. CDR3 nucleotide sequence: TGTGCCAGTAGCATCACAGGGACCTACGAGCAGTACTTC. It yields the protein CASSITGTYEQYF.

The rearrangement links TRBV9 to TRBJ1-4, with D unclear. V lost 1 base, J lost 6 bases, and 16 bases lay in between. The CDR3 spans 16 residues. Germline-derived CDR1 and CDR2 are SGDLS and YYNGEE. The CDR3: CASSVKYGEMDEKLFF. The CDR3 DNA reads TGTGCCAGCAGCGTAAAGTATGGGGAGATGGATGAAAAACTGTTTTTT.

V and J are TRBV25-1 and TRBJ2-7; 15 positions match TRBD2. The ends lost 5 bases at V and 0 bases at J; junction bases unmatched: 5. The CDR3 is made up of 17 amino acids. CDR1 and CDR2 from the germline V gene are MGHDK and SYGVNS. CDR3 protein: CASSLGLAGGSSYEQYF. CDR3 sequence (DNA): TGTGCCAGCAGTTTGGGACTAGCGGGGGGTAGCTCCTACGAGCAGTACTTC.

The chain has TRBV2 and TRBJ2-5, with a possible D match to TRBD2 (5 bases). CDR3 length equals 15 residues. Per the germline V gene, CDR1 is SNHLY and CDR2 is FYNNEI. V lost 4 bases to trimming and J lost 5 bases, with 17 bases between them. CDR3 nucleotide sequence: TGTGCCAGCAGTGGACAAGACACACAGCGGGAGACCCAGTACTTC. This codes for CASSGQDTQRETQYF.